Given below is one T cell receptor (beta chain) in context. The target antigen is unknown. The entry originates in a study of cytomegalovirus exposure and HLA in healthy donors. General observations from the study: According to reports, the classifier identified cytomegalovirus status with high specificity and sensitivity. Three chains linked to CMV were shown in vitro to be specific for CMV antigens. Sequencing likely produced, as an artifact, a cluster of highly shared sequence variants.

PCR primers comprised 60 Vbeta and 13 Jbeta primers. Sequencing used immunoSEQ multiplex PCR; TCRdb keeps in-frame clones, though not all of them. The data show 100,000 or so clones, with under 80% seen just once and over 3.5% held by the top ten. V was trimmed by 2 bases and J by 4 bases, leaving 23 bases between them. Germline-derived CDR1 and CDR2 are SQVTM and ANQGSEA. This CDR3 is 17 amino acids long. The sequenced sample was PBMCs. The gene calls are TRBV29-1 and TRBJ1-2; D is unclear. This receptor was obtained from a woman in her forties or fifties in good health and CMV-seropositive. Here the CDR3 reads CSVEWRAQPRRSYGYTF. CDR3 DNA sequence: TGCAGCGTTGAATGGAGGGCCCAGCCCCGTAGGAGCTATGGCTACACCTTC.